This T cell receptor beta chain was identified during a study of T cell responses to AZD1222 COVID-19 vaccine (dated by TCRdb to the early 2020s). General notes on the study: Because spike-specific TCR depth and breadth did not differ between the two schedules, AZD1222 recipients who got a second dose at roughly 4 weeks were pooled with those who got a second dose at roughly 12 weeks. Trial participants were enrolled into age subgroups of 18-55, 56-69 and 70-plus years, which contained roughly 150, 30 and 60 TCR-sequenced participants, respectively. A total of over 230 trial participants underwent TCR sequencing, of whom about 200 received two doses of AZD1222 and about 25 received two doses of the MenACWY control vaccine. The investigation overall reported the following: The vaccine-associated CD4 TCRs covered the entire spike protein, and the dominant responses fell in regions 160-218 and 743-854. Nearly half of unique spike-specific TCRs reportedly recognized epitopes outside regions mutated in the B.1.351 and B.1.1.7 variants. In the small 56-69-year group, the increase in depth fell short of significance, most likely because of low power. A significant rise in spike-specific TCR breadth and depth was observed after two AZD1222 doses relative to day 0 and relative to MenACWY recipients. Conclusions about previously exposed vaccinees are limited because only six or seven AZD1222 recipients were SARS-CoV-2 seropositive at baseline. Participants were mostly white British, with more females than males. The authors suggested clonal diversity may have been underestimated. Because no day 14 peak-response samples were available, repertoires were characterized only after the peak T cell response.

The CDR3 regions of human TCRbeta chains were subjected to immunosequencing. The published analysis was carried out like this. TCRs in the repertoires were compared against a reference library of SARS-CoV-2-specific TCRs that had been generated with the MIRA antigen-specificity platform. Breadth was defined as the fraction of unique TCRs that were SARS-CoV-2-associated. Depth was defined as the fraction of total T cells that were SARS-CoV-2-associated. Each spike-specific TCR was assigned to its reactive spike region and to a CD4 or CD8 class using the MIRA data. Log10-transformed breadth and depth values were compared by one-way ANOVA with Sidak's multiple comparisons tests. The table comes from immuneACCESS by way of TCRdb, which keeps in-frame sequences with V and J called. Part of the clones is missing from these tables; in studies checked, under half for an unresolved V gene and the rest for unknown reasons. The V and J calls and the clone size are those of that table, but D and trimming were determined from the DNA. The sample table shows 170,000 or so clones, and about 85% are seen once. Less than 3% of the sample comes from the top ten.

The CDR3, from cysteine to phenylalanine, totals 14 residues. Kept here is only the CDR3 DNA, which spans 42 bases and is read in frame from base 1. The germline V gene sets CDR1 to SGHDT and CDR2 to YYEEEE. Clipping removes 4 bases from V and 5 bases from J, with 5 as the unmatched junction base count. The meaning of the sample's time point label: baseline before first vaccination. Vaccinee samples came from UK trials COV001 and COV002, including a single-blind randomized controlled phase 2/3 trial of AZD1222 (ChAdOx1 nCoV-19) in healthy adults. For TCRbeta chain sequencing, PBMC samples were collected from trial participants at day 0 and at day 28 after the second dose. Details on this clone: What this receptor recognizes is not known. No much larger clone is present one base from it, and per-base qualities are unavailable.

The TCR sequence derives from an adult in good health. Sample: peripheral blood, taken on day 0 of AZD1222 vaccination. The sequence joins TRBV5-6 to TRBJ2-7, with 11 bases in between that match TRBD2. The CDR3 has the sequence CASSRTSGFDEQYF. At the DNA level, the sequence is TGTGCCAGCAGCCGGACTAGCGGGTTTGACGAGCAGTACTTC.